These 24 T cell receptor beta chains were sequenced from one sample in a study of early T cells in non-severe SARS-CoV-2 infection. TCRdb recomputed calls from the 5' RACE reads with MiXCR, one row per CDR3 protein. Here the sample spans more than 50,000 distinct CDR3 sequences, under 15% being singletons. The source material was whole blood, sampled at baseline. These TCRs come from an adult who was a healthcare worker with PCR-confirmed SARS-CoV-2 infection or an uninfected control (not recorded which).

This clonotype has only a few counts. The rearrangement links TRBV18 to TRBJ1-1; 8 nucleotides agree with TRBD1. Trimming cost V 2 bases and J 4 bases; bases outside gene matches: 12. The CDR3 runs 17 residues. CDR1 and CDR2 from the germline V gene are KGHSH and LQKENI. The CDR3 nucleotides are TGTGCCAGCTCACCAGTGATCCAGGGGGCAGGTGGCACTGAAGCTTTCTTT. Translation gives CASSPVIQGAGGTEAFF.

J is TRBJ2-7 and V is TRBV4-2; TRBD2 is a possible D gene (5 bases). The V and J ends lost 3 bases and 2 bases respectively, with 8 bases between them. Germline V CDR1 and CDR2: LGHNA, YNFKEQ. The CDR3 length is 13 residues. CDR3 sequence reads: CASSQSGTYEQYF. The CDR3 DNA sequence: TGTGCCAGCAGCCAGTCGGGAACCTACGAGCAGTACTTC.

The chain couples TRBV20-1 to TRBJ2-7; a possible D gene is TRBD2 (5 bases). The CDR3 covers 13 residues. Germline loops: CDR1 DFQATT, CDR2 SNEGSKA (reference sequence). The V end was cut by 5 bases, the J end by 1 base, with 12 bases between. The CDR3 sequence: CSASRAPSYEQYF. DNA for the CDR3: TGCAGTGCTTCGAGGGCCCCGTCCTACGAGCAGTACTTC.

CDR3 sequence (DNA): TGTGCCAGCAGCCATCAACAGGGAACTTCAGATACGCAGTATTTT. Its protein is CASSHQQGTSDTQYF. This chain uses TRBV3-1 with TRBJ2-3, with D possibly matching TRBD1 (6 bases). Germline assignment: CDR1 LGHDT and CDR2 YNNKEL (reference sequence). This CDR3 is built from 15 residues. V gave up 3 bases and J gave up 4 bases, with 14 bases separating them.

This clonotype has a count of ten or more. Here the CDR3 reads CASSVGRGNRYNEQFF. CDR3 bases: TGTGCCAGCAGCGTAGGACGAGGGAATAGGTACAATGAGCAGTTCTTC. The rearrangement joins TRBV9 to TRBJ2-1; perhaps TRBD2 as D (5 bases). CDR3 length equals 16 residues. Per germline, CDR1 SGDLS and CDR2 YYNGEE. The V and J ends lost 0 bases and 4 bases respectively, with 14 bases between them.

This clonotype has just a few counts. V usage is TRBV7-2 and J usage is TRBJ2-2; 11 bases match TRBD2. The germline V gene encodes CDR1 SGHTA and CDR2 FQGNSA. V gave up 4 bases and J gave up 1 base; unmatched junction bases: 2. The CDR3 sequence is 16 residues long. The CDR3 nucleotides are TGTGCCAGCAGCTCTAGCGGGAGGATGAACACCGGGGAGCTGTTTTTT. Encoded protein: CASSSSGRMNTGELFF. The full variable domain, its missing parts supplied by reference TRBV7-2 and TRBJ2-2, is GAGVSQSPSNKVTEKGKDVELRCDPISGHTALYWYRQSLGQGLEFLIYFQGNSAPDKSGLPSDRFSAERTGGSVSTLTIQRTQQEDSAVYLCASSSSGRMNTGELFFGEGSRLTVL.

The chain recombines TRBV4-1 with TRBJ2-7; 7 bases are shared with TRBD1. This CDR3 comprises 14 residues. Germline V lookup: CDR1 MGHRA, CDR2 YSYEKL. J lost 5 bases, V lost 6 bases, and 10 bases had no gene match. The DNA of the CDR3 is TGCGCCAGCAGTCGGACAGGCTCGCCCGACGAGCAGTACTTC. Its translation is CASSRTGSPDEQYF.

This clonotype was detected many times. The chain couples TRBV7-9 to TRBJ1-2, with D unclear. The V end lost 4 bases, the J end lost 1 base, and 10 bases lay between the germline ends. The CDR3 covers 14 residues. Per germline, CDR1 SEHNR and CDR2 FQNEAQ (reference sequence). The CDR3 DNA is TGTGCCAGCAGCTCCCGGACTGTTAACTATGGCTACACCTTC. This gives the protein CASSSRTVNYGYTF. The complete variable domain, with remaining parts taken from reference TRBV7-9 and TRBJ1-2, reads DTGVSQNPRHKITKRGQNVTFRCDPISEHNRLYWYRQTLGQGPEFLTYFQNEAQLEKSRLLSDRFSAERPKGSFSTLEIQRTEQGDSAMYLCASSSRTVNYGYTFGSGTRLTVV.

This clonotype was counted between two and nine times. The V and J genes are TRBV29-1 and TRBJ2-1, with 15 positions matching TRBD2. Germline assignment: CDR1 SQVTM and CDR2 ANQGSEA. There are 16 residues in the CDR3. Trimming cost V 4 bases and J 7 bases; bases outside gene matches: 8. The CDR3 DNA reads as TGCAGCGTTGCTGGACTAGCGGGAGGGCCGCGTAATGAGCAGTTCTTC. Translation gives CSVAGLAGGPRNEQFF.

This clonotype was seen more than once but under ten times. This rearrangement joins TRBV28 to TRBJ2-7, with unresolved D. Trimming cost V 2 bases and J 3 bases, with 8 bases left between them. Germline V gene lookup returns CDR1 MDHEN and CDR2 SYDVKM. This CDR3 has 13 residues. The CDR3: CASSLTGNYEQYF. The CDR3 DNA sequence: TGTGCCAGCAGTTTAACCGGAAACTACGAGCAGTACTTC.

V gene TRBV4-1 combines with J gene TRBJ1-6, with 11 bases that match TRBD1. The CDR3 loop spans 18 amino acids. The germline gives CDR1 MGHRA, CDR2 YSYEKL. The trim removed 2 bases at V and 0 bases at J, leaving 3 bases unmatched. CDR3 loop: CASSQRGTGGSYNSPLHF. CDR3 coding DNA: TGCGCCAGCAGCCAAAGGGGGACAGGGGGCTCCTATAATTCACCCCTCCACTTT.

V usage is TRBV20-1 and J usage is TRBJ2-3, with 8 bases matching TRBD2. The CDR3 contains 15 residues. Trimming took 3 bases from V and 9 from J; bases not matched to a gene: 14. CDR1 DFQATT and CDR2 SNEGSKA come from the germline V gene (reference sequence). CDR3 residues: CSARGLDGTPKTQYF. In DNA, the CDR3 is TGCAGTGCTAGGGGACTAGATGGGACACCAAAAACGCAGTATTTT.

The chain has TRBV6-5 and TRBJ2-3; no definite D call. Trimming stripped 6 bases from V and 2 bases from J, with 9 bases between. CDR1 is MNHEY and CDR2 is SVGAGI in the germline V gene. CDR3 size: 13 residues. The CDR3 is CASSPSATDTQYF. The CDR3 DNA reads as TGTGCCAGCAGCCCCAGCGCCACAGATACGCAGTATTTT.

This chain connects TRBV7-9 to TRBJ1-6, with D unclear. CDR3 size: 15 residues. V shed 1 base and J shed 0 bases, with 4 bases lying between them. CDR1 is SEHNR, CDR2 FQNEAQ, per germline (reference sequence). The CDR3 nucleotides read TGTGCCAGCAGCTTAGAGAGCTCCTATAATTCACCCCTCCACTTT. This translates into CASSLESSYNSPLHF.

This clonotype was detected a few times. This chain links TRBV29-1 with TRBJ2-1; possibly TRBD1 for D (5 bases). Germline values: CDR1 SQVTM, CDR2 ANQGSEA. The ends were cut back, 5 bases at V and 5 bases at J, with 16 bases in the middle. There are 14 residues in the CDR3. CDR3 sequence reads: CSVPARAGHNEQFF. CDR3 nucleotides: TGCAGCGTTCCCGCCAGGGCAGGTCACAATGAGCAGTTCTTC.

This clonotype was recorded at least ten times. V usage is TRBV6-5 and J usage is TRBJ2-5; possible D gene TRBD1, 5 bases. Trimming shortened V by 2 bases and J by 5 bases, and 9 bases separated the two germline ends. The CDR3 extends over 13 amino acids. Germline V gene sequence: CDR1 MNHEY, CDR2 SVGAGI. CDR3 region: CASSYRGRETQYF. DNA of the CDR3: TGTGCCAGCAGTTACAGGGGCCGGGAGACCCAGTACTTC.

This clonotype has only a few counts. The chain joins TRBV6-1 to TRBJ1-2, with 7 nucleotides matching TRBD1. The ends lost 6 bases at V and 2 bases at J; junction bases unmatched: 6. There are 14 residues in the CDR3. CDR1 is MNHNS and CDR2 is SASEGT in the germline V gene. This CDR3 reads CASSPDRVNYGYTF. CDR3 DNA: TGTGCCAGCAGCCCCGACAGGGTGAACTATGGCTACACCTTC.

A note on this clonotype: This sequence may be a read error, since a much larger clone differs from it by one base. The V gene is TRBV7-8, the J gene TRBJ2-7; no clear D. Between the trimmed V and J ends, which lost 5 bases and 0 bases, there was a span of 8 bases. This CDR3 has 13 amino acids. CDR1 is SGHVS, CDR2 FQNEAQ, per germline. The CDR3 nucleotides read TGTGCCAGCAGCCCCCCGGCCTCCTACGAGCAGTACTTC. Residues: CASSPPASYEQYF.

This clonotype was counted ten times or more. CDR3 DNA sequence: TGTGCCAGCAGTTTTACAGGGGTGAACACTGAAGCTTTCTTT. Protein: CASSFTGVNTEAFF. The J gene is TRBJ1-1, the V gene TRBV7-9; 7 nucleotides agree with TRBD1. The CDR3 loop spans 14 amino acids. V lost 6 bases, J lost 0 bases, and 4 bases stayed unmatched. Germline CDR1 and CDR2: SEHNR and FQNEAQ (reference sequence).

This clonotype was counted only a few times. The chain employs TRBV28 and TRBJ2-4, with D possibly TRBD1 on 5 matching bases. V dropped 7 bases and J dropped 8 bases, with 18 bases sitting between them. The CDR3 is 14 amino acids. Germline assignment: CDR1 MDHEN and CDR2 SYDVKM. The CDR3 DNA reads as TGTGCCAGCAACGATCCTCAGGGCACGGACATTCAGTACTTC. Protein product: CASNDPQGTDIQYF.

The chain uses TRBV19 and TRBJ2-1; D is undetermined. V shed 6 bases and J shed 2 bases, with 8 bases lying between them. The germline V gene has CDR1 LNHDA and CDR2 SQIVND (reference sequence). CDR3 size: 13 residues. The CDR3 DNA follows: TGTGCCAGTAGGTGGAAAACCTACAATGAGCAGTTCTTC. Its translation: CASRWKTYNEQFF.

CDR3 DNA: TGTGCCAGCAGCGTAGCTCGAGGCGAGCAGTACTTC. Amino acids: CASSVARGEQYF. The chain combines TRBV9 with TRBJ2-7; D is undetermined. Looked up from germline, CDR1 is SGDLS and CDR2 is YYNGEE. Between the trimmed V and J ends, which lost 0 bases and 6 bases, there was a span of 7 bases. The CDR3 has 12 amino acids.

This clonotype was seen a handful of times. This chain connects TRBV20-1 to TRBJ1-5; D perhaps matches TRBD1 (5 bases). CDR3 size: 15 residues. Germline CDR1 reads DFQATT; CDR2 reads SNEGSKA (reference sequence). Trimming shortened V by 0 bases and J by 5 bases, and 14 bases separated the two germline ends. The CDR3 bases are TGCAGTGCTAGAGATACGTCGGGGGGAGATCAGCCCCAGCATTTT. Its translation is CSARDTSGGDQPQHF.

The chain combines TRBV6-5 with TRBJ1-2; 7 bases agree with TRBD1. The CDR3 consists of 13 residues. The germline V gene has CDR1 MNHEY and CDR2 SVGAGI. Unmatched junction bases numbered 5, after V lost 6 bases and J lost 4 bases. The CDR3 sequence: CASSSGQSYGYTF. Written as DNA, the CDR3 is TGTGCCAGCAGCTCGGGACAGTCCTATGGCTACACCTTC.